These 8 T cell receptor beta chains were sequenced from one sample in a study of CD8+CD57+ T cells in acquired aplastic anemia (dated by TCRdb to 2017 to 2018). The sequencer was an Illumina HiSeq 2000. Genomic DNA was used as template for profiling of TCR beta VDJ combinations and CDR3 sequences. Clones were called with MiXCR by TCRdb after fastp trimmed the public reads at Q25, and only in-frame beta chains were retained. Rows with a matching CDR3 protein are joined into one entry that keeps the most common DNA and genes. The sample contains about 210,000 distinct CDR3 sequences, about a third of them found a single time. The top ten clones comprise approximately 1.2% of the sample. What was sequenced was sorted CD4+, CD8+, or CD8+CD57+ T cells (not recorded which) from PBMCs. The receptor set was obtained from a human donor in good health, serving as a control.

Note on this clonotype: This is likely a read error, given that the CDR3 carries no conserved phenylalanine or tryptophan at its end. The rearrangement joins TRBV2 to TRBJ2-7; D not resolved. V was clipped by 6 bases and J by 0 bases, with 12 bases between them. Germline values: CDR1 SNHLY, CDR2 FYNNEI. The CDR3 extends over 14 amino acids. The CDR3 protein is CASRKTDGSYEQYS. In nucleotides, the CDR3 is TGTGCCAGCAGGAAAACGGACGGCTCCTACGAGCAGTACTCC.

This chain connects TRBV7-2 to TRBJ2-7; D is possibly TRBD1 or TRBD2 (5 bases each). V gave up 6 bases and J gave up 5 bases, with 11 bases separating them. CDR3 length equals 12 residues. Germline V gives CDR1 SGHTA, CDR2 FQGNSA. The CDR3 sequence: CASRPGRDEQYF. CDR3 nucleotide sequence: TGTGCCAGCAGACCGGGGCGGGACGAGCAGTACTTC.

This clonotype was observed many times. This sequence joins TRBV14 and TRBJ1-1; D remains ambiguous. The CDR3 totals 16 residues. The germline V and J ends were trimmed by 0 bases and 0 bases, with 11 bases remaining between them. Per the germline V gene, CDR1 is SGHDN and CDR2 is FVKESK. CDR3 sequence reads: CASSQDWIGLNTEAFF. The DNA for the CDR3 is TGTGCCAGCAGCCAAGATTGGATAGGGTTGAACACTGAAGCTTTCTTT.

As DNA, the CDR3 is TGTGCCAGCTCAAACGGGGGCAATCAGCCCCAGCATTTT. This gives the protein CASSNGGNQPQHF. The chain joins TRBV24-1 to TRBJ1-5; the D is unclear. This CDR3 has 13 residues. V was shortened by 11 bases and J by 2 bases, with 12 bases between the two germline ends. Germline V lookup: CDR1 KGHDR, CDR2 SFDVKD.

At least ten counts were recorded for this clonotype. A much larger clone differs from this one at a single base, so this may be a read error. The chain links TRBV6-1 to TRBJ1-2, with D maybe TRBD1 (5 bases). Trimming left V 8 bases short and J 3 bases short, with 10 bases between. The CDR3 has 12 amino acids. Per the germline V gene, CDR1 is MNHNS and CDR2 is SASEGT. The DNA of the CDR3 is TGTGCCAGCGGGGGACGGTACTATGGCTACACCTTC. Translated, it gives CASGGRYYGYTF.

The chain is built from TRBV10-3 and TRBJ2-7; D remains unclear. CDR3 length: 12 amino acids. The V end was cut by 2 bases, the J end by 6 bases, with 8 bases between. From germline, CDR1 is ENHRY and CDR2 SYGVKD. The CDR3 coding sequence is TGTGCCATCAGTGAGCCACCGACCGAGCAGTACTTC. The encoded protein is CAISEPPTEQYF.

In this sample, this clonotype turned up many times. The chain couples TRBV11-1 to TRBJ2-3; D call uncertain. This CDR3 contains 17 residues. Looked up from germline, CDR1 is SGHAT and CDR2 is FQDESV (reference sequence). The V end was cut by 0 bases, the J end by 4 bases, with 17 bases between. The CDR3 loop is CASSLAPADFSADTQYF. The DNA of the CDR3 is TGTGCCAGCAGCTTAGCGCCGGCAGATTTCTCCGCAGATACGCAGTATTTT.

This clonotype appeared a few times. This chain joins TRBV6-5 and TRBJ2-3; D might be TRBD1 (5 bases). Trimming removed 4 bases at V and 2 bases at J, with 16 bases between. The germline CDR1 and CDR2 sequences are MNHEY and SVGAGI. The CDR3 is 16 residues long. CDR3 loop: CASSSIRTYNTDTQYF. The CDR3 bases are TGTGCCAGCAGTTCCATAAGGACATACAACACAGATACGCAGTATTTT.